This note documents a single TCR beta chain sequence. The data originate from a study of response to subunit inactivated influenza vaccine. TCRdb fed the RT-PCR reads into MiXCR, producing one record per CDR3 protein. The table records roughly 790,000 distinct CDR3 sequences, over 20% of them present only once. With 2 bases removed from V and 5 bases from J, the gap between germline ends came to 11 bases. The CDR3 spans 14 residues. Looked up from germline, CDR1 is KGHSH and CDR2 is LQKENI. Sequencing was performed on PBMCs from blood, taken 4 to 6 days after vaccination. V usage is TRBV18 and J usage is TRBJ2-3; D is perhaps TRBD1 or TRBD2 (6 bases each). The source of this sequence is a man aged 45-65 years who received an inactivated influenza vaccine. CDR3 region: CASSPWGAGDTQYF. The CDR3 DNA reads TGTGCCAGCTCACCATGGGGGGCAGGAGATACGCAGTATTTT.